The text below deals with one T cell receptor beta chain. These data originate in a study of beta chain features in type 1 diabetes. The investigators reverse transcribed all of the isolated RNA, so they sequenced expressed TCRB transcripts. Method: immunoSEQ multiplex PCR; TCRdb's copy keeps in-frame clones and lacks some. The sample holds roughly 140,000 clones, under 60% seen once. Trimming removed 9 bases from V and 4 bases from J; junction bases left unmatched: 2. The germline V gene encodes CDR1 SNHLY and CDR2 FYNNEI. The CDR3 has 12 residues. The sequenced material came from Tregs from blood. The rearrangement joins TRBV2 to TRBJ2-3; TRBD1 matches at 9 bases. This receptor was identified in a man aged 18-30 years in good health. CDR3 nucleotide sequence: TGTGCCAGACGGACAGGGGCAGATACGCAGTATTTT. It translates to CARRTGADTQYF.